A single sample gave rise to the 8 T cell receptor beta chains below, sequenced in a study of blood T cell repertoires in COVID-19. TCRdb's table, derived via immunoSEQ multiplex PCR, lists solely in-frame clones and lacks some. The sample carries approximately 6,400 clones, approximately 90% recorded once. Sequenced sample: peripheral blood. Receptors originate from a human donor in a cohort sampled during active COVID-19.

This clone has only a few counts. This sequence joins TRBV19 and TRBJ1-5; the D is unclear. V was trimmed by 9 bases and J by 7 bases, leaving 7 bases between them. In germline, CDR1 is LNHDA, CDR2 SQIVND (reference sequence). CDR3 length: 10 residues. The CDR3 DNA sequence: TGTGCCAGGAGGAGACAGCCCCAGCATTTT. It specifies CARRRQPQHF. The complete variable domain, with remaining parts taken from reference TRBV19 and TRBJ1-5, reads DGGITQSPKYLFRKEGQNVTLSCEQNLNHDAMYWYRQDPGQGLRLIYYSQIVNDFQKGDIAEGYSVSREKKESFPLTVTSAQKNPTAFYLCARRRQPQHFGDGTRLSIL.

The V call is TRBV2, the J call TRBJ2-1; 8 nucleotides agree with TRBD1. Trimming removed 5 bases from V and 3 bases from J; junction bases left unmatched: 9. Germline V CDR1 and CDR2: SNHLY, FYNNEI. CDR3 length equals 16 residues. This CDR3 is CASSPRDRRGYNEQFF. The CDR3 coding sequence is TGTGCCAGCAGTCCTCGGGACAGGCGGGGCTACAATGAGCAGTTCTTC.

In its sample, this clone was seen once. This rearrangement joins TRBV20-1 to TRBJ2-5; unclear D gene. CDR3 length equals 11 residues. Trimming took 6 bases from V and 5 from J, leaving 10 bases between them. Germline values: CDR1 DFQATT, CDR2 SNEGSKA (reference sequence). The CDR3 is CSATGAETQYF. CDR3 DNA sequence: TGCAGTGCGACCGGAGCGGAGACCCAGTACTTC.

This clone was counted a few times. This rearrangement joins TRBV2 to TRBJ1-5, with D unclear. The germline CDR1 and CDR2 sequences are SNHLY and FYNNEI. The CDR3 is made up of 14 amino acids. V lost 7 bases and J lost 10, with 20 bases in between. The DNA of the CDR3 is TGTGCCAGCACAGAAGCGAAAGGAGGATTTCCCCAGCATTTT. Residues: CASTEAKGGFPQHF. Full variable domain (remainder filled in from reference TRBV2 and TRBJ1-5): EPEVTQTPSHQVTQMGQEVILRCVPISNHLYFYWYRQILGQKVEFLVSFYNNEISEKSEIFDDQFSVERPDGSNFTLKIRSTKLEDSAMYFCASTEAKGGFPQHFGDGTRLSIL.

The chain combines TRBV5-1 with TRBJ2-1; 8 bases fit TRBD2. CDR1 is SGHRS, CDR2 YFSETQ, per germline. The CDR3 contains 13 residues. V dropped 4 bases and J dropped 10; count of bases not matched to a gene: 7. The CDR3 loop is CASSRSGSNEQFF. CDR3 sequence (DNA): TGCGCCAGCAGCCGCAGCGGGAGTAACGAGCAGTTCTTC.

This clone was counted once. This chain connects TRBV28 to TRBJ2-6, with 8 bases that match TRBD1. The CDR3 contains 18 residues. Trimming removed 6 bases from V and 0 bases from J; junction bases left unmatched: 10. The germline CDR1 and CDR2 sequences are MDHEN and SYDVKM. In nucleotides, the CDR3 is TGTGCCAGCAGCAAACCCGGGACAGGCCTCTCTGGGGCCAACGTCCTGACTTTC. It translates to CASSKPGTGLSGANVLTF.

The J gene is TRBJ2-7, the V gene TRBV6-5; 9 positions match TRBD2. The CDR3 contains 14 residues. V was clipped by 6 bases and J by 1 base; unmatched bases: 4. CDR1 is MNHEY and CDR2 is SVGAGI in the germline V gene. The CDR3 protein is CASRAGGGSYEQYF. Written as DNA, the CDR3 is TGTGCCAGCAGAGCGGGAGGAGGGTCCTACGAGCAGTACTTC.

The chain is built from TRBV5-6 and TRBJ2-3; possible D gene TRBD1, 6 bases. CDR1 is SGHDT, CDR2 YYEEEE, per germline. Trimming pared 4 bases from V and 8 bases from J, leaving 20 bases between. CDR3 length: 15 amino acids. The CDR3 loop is CASSPLSGTQGTQYF. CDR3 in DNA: TGTGCCAGCAGCCCCCTGAGCGGAACACAGGGTACGCAGTATTTT.